The 15 T cell receptor beta chains presented below share a single source sample, sequenced in a study of shared clonotypes between healthy human individuals. Sequenced by immunoSEQ multiplex PCR; TCRdb stores in-frame clones only, minus some. The repertoire consists of over 2 million clones, with about 95% occurring once and the leading ten covering about 1.1%. CD45RO-negative, CCR7-positively selected cells formed the naive CD8 fraction, excluding terminally differentiated effector memory CD45RA+ cells. The sample was naive CD8+ T cells sorted from blood. The receptors here all came from a man aged 18 to 35 in good health.

The chain carries TRBV19 and TRBJ1-3; D unresolved. Germline CDR1 reads LNHDA; CDR2 reads SQIVND (reference sequence). CDR3 length: 15 residues. V was cut by 5 bases and J by 0 bases, with 11 bases left in between. The CDR3 bases are TGTGCCAGTAGTTTCGACGGGGACTCTGGAAACACCATATATTTT. It specifies CASSFDGDSGNTIYF.

Concerning this clone itself: This sample also contains other DNA sequences that code for the same CDR3. This chain uses TRBV4-1 with TRBJ2-2; 7 nucleotides line up with TRBD2. CDR3 length equals 13 residues. J gave up 6 bases and V 5 bases, and 3 bases lay outside the gene matches. Germline V gene data show CDR1 as MGHRA and CDR2 as YSYEKL. The DNA for the CDR3 is TGCGCCAGCAGCTTGGCGGGGGCCGGGGAGCTGTTTTTT. Its protein product is CASSLAGAGELFF.

This rearrangement joins TRBV2 to TRBJ2-5, with TRBD2 matching 11 bases. CDR1 is SNHLY and CDR2 is FYNNEI in the germline V gene. V was pared by 1 base and J by 4 bases, with 5 bases of the junction left unmatched. The CDR3 runs 16 residues. The CDR3: CASSEEVAGGIETQYF. The CDR3 DNA sequence: TGTGCCAGCAGTGAAGAGGTAGCGGGGGGGATAGAGACCCAGTACTTC. The full variable domain, in which reference TRBV2 and TRBJ2-5 provide the parts outside the CDR3, is EPEVTQTPSHQVTQMGQEVILRCVPISNHLYFYWYRQILGQKVEFLVSFYNNEISEKSEIFDDQFSVERPDGSNFTLKIRSTKLEDSAMYFCASSEEVAGGIETQYFGPGTRLLVL.

The chain uses TRBV7-2 and TRBJ2-1; D remains ambiguous. The CDR3 is made up of 12 amino acids. Germline V gives CDR1 SGHTA, CDR2 FQGNSA. With 5 bases removed from V and 6 bases from J, the gap between germline ends came to 8 bases. This CDR3 reads CASSPDANEQFF. The CDR3, as DNA: TGTGCCAGCAGCCCGGACGCCAATGAGCAGTTCTTC.

The chain carries TRBV4-3 and TRBJ2-4; D may be TRBD2 (6 bases). Trimming took off 4 bases at V and 4 bases at J, with 8 bases between the two ends. Germline V gives CDR1 LGHNA, CDR2 YSLEER. This CDR3 contains 13 residues. The CDR3 sequence is CASSPGEKNIQYF. In DNA form, the CDR3 reads TGCGCCAGCAGCCCGGGAGAGAAAAACATTCAGTACTTC.

The gene calls are TRBV7-2 and TRBJ2-1, with no clear D. The germline V gene encodes CDR1 SGHTA and CDR2 FQGNSA. Trimming left V 1 base short and J 7 bases short, with 5 bases between. CDR3 length equals 12 residues. CDR3 in amino acids: CASSLDRNEQFF. CDR3 DNA sequence: TGTGCCAGCAGCTTAGATAGGAATGAGCAGTTCTTC.

Comments on this clone: Other DNA sequences of this sample code for an identical CDR3. This chain uses TRBV7-8 with TRBJ2-1; D is undetermined. Germline loops: CDR1 SGHVS, CDR2 FQNEAQ. Trimming took 0 bases from V and 1 from J, leaving 7 bases between them. The CDR3 covers 15 residues. CDR3 in amino acids: CASSLAGVSYNEQFF. The CDR3 coding sequence is TGTGCCAGCAGCTTAGCAGGCGTGTCCTACAATGAGCAGTTCTTC.

The chain is built from TRBV2 and TRBJ2-6; perhaps TRBD1 as D (5 bases). Germline V gives CDR1 SNHLY, CDR2 FYNNEI. This CDR3 has 17 residues. The V end was cut by 5 bases, the J end by 1 base, with 15 bases between. The CDR3 bases are TGTGCCAGCAGTTCTGGCAGGGTACTTTCTGGGGCCAACGTCCTGACTTTC. Its protein product is CASSSGRVLSGANVLTF.

This clone was picked up one time. This chain joins TRBV9 and TRBJ1-1; TRBD1 aligns across 12 bases. The germline V gene encodes CDR1 SGDLS and CDR2 YYNGEE. Germline trimming cut 3 bases from V and 1 base from J; bases unmatched to any gene: 7. The CDR3 extends over 17 amino acids. CDR3 DNA sequence: TGTGCCAGCAGCGCCCCGGGACAGGGGGCAGGGAACACTGAAGCTTTCTTT. This sequence encodes CASSAPGQGAGNTEAFF.

This rearrangement joins TRBV19 to TRBJ1-5; D may be TRBD1 (5 bases). The V end lost 0 bases, the J end lost 3 bases, and 12 bases lay between the germline ends. Germline V gene sequence: CDR1 LNHDA, CDR2 SQIVND (reference sequence). The CDR3 consists of 16 residues. In DNA, the CDR3 is TGTGCCAGTAGTATAGATCACGGGGCTTCCAATCAGCCCCAGCATTTT. This sequence encodes CASSIDHGASNQPQHF.

Concerning this clone itself: The same CDR3 arises from other DNA sequences in this sample as well. V gene TRBV6-1 combines with J gene TRBJ2-7; D assignment may be TRBD1 or TRBD2 (5 bases each). Between the trimmed V and J ends, which lost 4 bases and 3 bases, there was a span of 10 bases. This CDR3 spans 13 amino acids. CDR1 and CDR2 (germline): MNHNS, SASEGT. DNA of the CDR3: TGTGCCAGCAGTGTTCGAGGGGTCTACGAGCAGTACTTC. It yields the protein CASSVRGVYEQYF.

V gene TRBV6-5 combines with J gene TRBJ2-4; D is possibly TRBD1 or TRBD2 (5 bases each). The CDR3 is 14 residues long. The germline CDR1 and CDR2 sequences are MNHEY and SVGAGI. V was trimmed by 8 bases and J by 0 bases, leaving 11 bases between them. CDR3 sequence reads: CASGTIQAKNIQYF. The CDR3 DNA follows: TGTGCCAGCGGGACCATACAAGCCAAAAACATTCAGTACTTC.

Worth noting for this clone: Additional DNA sequences in this sample encode the identical CDR3. V usage is TRBV9 and J usage is TRBJ2-7; no clear D gene. V was trimmed by 0 bases and J by 1 base, leaving 5 bases between them. CDR3 size: 13 residues. Germline CDR1 SGDLS, CDR2 YYNGEE. The CDR3: CASSVDISYEQYF. CDR3 sequence (DNA): TGTGCCAGCAGCGTAGACATTTCCTACGAGCAGTACTTC.

The chain has TRBV6-5 and TRBJ2-7, with D possibly TRBD2 on 6 matching bases. The CDR3 runs 14 residues. Germline V CDR1 and CDR2: MNHEY, SVGAGI. V was clipped by 4 bases and J by 2 bases, with 12 bases between them. The CDR3 region is CASSWRGEAYEQYF. CDR3 sequence (DNA): TGTGCCAGCAGTTGGAGGGGAGAGGCCTACGAGCAGTACTTC.

The chain joins TRBV7-8 to TRBJ2-2; TRBD1 matches at 8 bases. The CDR3 is 16 residues long. Germline CDR1 reads SGHVS; CDR2 reads FQNEAQ. V was pared by 0 bases and J by 3 bases, with 3 bases of the junction left unmatched. The chain's CDR3 is CASSLAETGDTGELFF. In DNA form, the CDR3 reads TGTGCCAGCAGCTTAGCCGAGACAGGGGACACCGGGGAGCTGTTTTTT.